This T cell receptor (beta chain) was recorded in a study of tumor and adjacent non-tumor tissue in lung cancer. Study-wide results and limits: Tumor tissue had significantly higher TCR diversity than normal lung. Top 100 clones took a larger repertoire share in normal lung.

The template was RNA from unsorted bulk tissue. Newly diagnosed lung cancer patients had thoracic surgery in China, August–November 2014, without prior chemotherapy. A modified ARM-PCR protocol with three rounds of nested PCR amplified TCRbeta. MiXCR, applied by TCRdb to the multiplex PCR reads, yields one record per CDR3 protein. The sample lists some 74,000 distinct CDR3 sequences; about two thirds were seen once. The CDR3 consists of 16 residues. CDR1 is SGHNT and CDR2 is YENEEA in the germline V gene. Regarding this clonotype: Its specificity is unknown.

This sequence joins TRBV11-3 and TRBJ2-1; 8 nucleotides match TRBD2. Judging by the DNA end, TRBJ2-7 fits better; the J call may be wrong. This clonotype was sampled from a woman between 35 and 50 years old with non-small cell lung cancer. Sample: lung tumor tissue. CDR3 bases: TGTGCCAGCAGCTTGGAGGGGACAAGCGGGGGCAATAAGCAGTACTTC. It translates to CASSLEGTSGGNKQYF.